Reported below is one T cell receptor beta chain. The assay was immunoSEQ multiplex PCR, and TCRdb's table has in-frame clones only and misses some. Here the sample spans tens of thousands of clones, about 83% being singletons. This specimen comes from a study of identifying expanded T cells in peripheral blood. The length of the CDR3 is 15 residues. Trimming removed 6 bases at V and 3 bases at J, with 14 bases between. Germline loops: CDR1 SGHTA, CDR2 FQGTGA. The sequenced sample consisted of blood. The TCR comes from a person aged 18 to 69 in good health. This chain links TRBV7-3 with TRBJ1-4; D may be TRBD1 (6 bases). CDR3: CASSKTGLPNEKLFF. The CDR3 DNA follows: TGTGCCAGCAGTAAAACAGGGCTTCCTAATGAAAAACTGTTTTTT. The complete variable domain, with remaining parts taken from reference TRBV7-3 and TRBJ1-4, reads GAGVSQTPSNKVTEKGKYVELRCDPISGHTALYWYRQSLGQGPEFLIYFQGTGAADDSGLPNDRFFAVRPEGSVSTLKIQRTERGDSAVYLCASSKTGLPNEKLFFGSGTQLSVL.